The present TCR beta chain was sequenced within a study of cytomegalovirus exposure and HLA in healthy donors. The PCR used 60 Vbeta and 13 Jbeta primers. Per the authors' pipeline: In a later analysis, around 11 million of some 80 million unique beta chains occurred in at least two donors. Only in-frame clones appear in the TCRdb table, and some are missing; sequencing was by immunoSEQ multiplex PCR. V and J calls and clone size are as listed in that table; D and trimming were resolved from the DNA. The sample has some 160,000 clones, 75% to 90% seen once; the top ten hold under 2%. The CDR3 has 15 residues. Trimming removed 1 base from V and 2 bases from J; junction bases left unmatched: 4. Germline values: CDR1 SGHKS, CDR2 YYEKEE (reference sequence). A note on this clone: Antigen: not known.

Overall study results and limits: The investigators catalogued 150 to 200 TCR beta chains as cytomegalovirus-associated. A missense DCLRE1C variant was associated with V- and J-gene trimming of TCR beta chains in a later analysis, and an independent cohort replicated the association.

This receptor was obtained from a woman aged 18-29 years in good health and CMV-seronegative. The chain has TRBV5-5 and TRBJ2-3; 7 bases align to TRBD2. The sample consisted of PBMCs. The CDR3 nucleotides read TGTGCCAGCAGCTTGTGGACTAGTCTCACAGATACGCAGTATTTT. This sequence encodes CASSLWTSLTDTQYF.